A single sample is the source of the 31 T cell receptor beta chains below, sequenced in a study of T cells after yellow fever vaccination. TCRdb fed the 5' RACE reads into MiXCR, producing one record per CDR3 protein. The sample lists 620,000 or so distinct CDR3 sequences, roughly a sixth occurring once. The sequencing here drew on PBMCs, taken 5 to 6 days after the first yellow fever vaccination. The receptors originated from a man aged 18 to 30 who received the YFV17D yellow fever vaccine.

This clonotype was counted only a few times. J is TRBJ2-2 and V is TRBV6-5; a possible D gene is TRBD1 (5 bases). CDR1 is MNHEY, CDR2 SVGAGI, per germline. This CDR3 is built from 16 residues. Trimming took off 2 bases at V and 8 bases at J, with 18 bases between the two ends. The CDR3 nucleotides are TGTGCCAGCAGTTACACAACTCTTTCAGGGTCGGGGGAGCTGTTTTTT. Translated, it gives CASSYTTLSGSGELFF.

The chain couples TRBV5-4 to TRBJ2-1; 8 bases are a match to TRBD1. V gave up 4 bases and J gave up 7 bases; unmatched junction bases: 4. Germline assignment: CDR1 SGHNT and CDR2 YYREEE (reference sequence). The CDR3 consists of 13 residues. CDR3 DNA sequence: TGTGCCAGCAGCCCGGACAGGGAAAATGAGCAGTTCTTC. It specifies CASSPDRENEQFF. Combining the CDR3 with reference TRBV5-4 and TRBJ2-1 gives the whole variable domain ETGVTQSPTHLIKTRGQQVTLRCSSQSGHNTVSWYQQALGQGPQFIFQYYREEENGRGNFPPRFSGLQFPNYSSELNVNALELDDSALYLCASSPDRENEQFFGPGTRLTVL.

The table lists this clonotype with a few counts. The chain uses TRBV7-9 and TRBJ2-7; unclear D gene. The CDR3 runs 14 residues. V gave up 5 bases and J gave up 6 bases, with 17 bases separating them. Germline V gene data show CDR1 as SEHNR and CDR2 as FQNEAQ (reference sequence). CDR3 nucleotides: TGTGCCAGCAGCGCGACGCCCAACCCGGGCGAGCAGTACTTC. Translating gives CASSATPNPGEQYF. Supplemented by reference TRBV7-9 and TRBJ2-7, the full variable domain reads DTGVSQNPRHKITKRGQNVTFRCDPISEHNRLYWYRQTLGQGPEFLTYFQNEAQLEKSRLLSDRFSAERPKGSFSTLEIQRTEQGDSAMYLCASSATPNPGEQYFGPGTRLTVT.

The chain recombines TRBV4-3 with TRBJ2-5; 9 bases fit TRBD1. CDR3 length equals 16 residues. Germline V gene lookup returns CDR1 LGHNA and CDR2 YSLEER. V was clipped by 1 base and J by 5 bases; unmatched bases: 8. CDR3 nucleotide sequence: TGCGCCAGCAGCCAAGTCGGACAGGGGCTGCGCGAGACCCAGTACTTC. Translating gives CASSQVGQGLRETQYF.

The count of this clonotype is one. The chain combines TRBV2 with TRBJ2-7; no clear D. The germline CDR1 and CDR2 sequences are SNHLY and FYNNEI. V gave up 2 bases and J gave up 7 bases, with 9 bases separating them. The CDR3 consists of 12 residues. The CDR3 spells CASSETEYEQYV. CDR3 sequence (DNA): TGTGCCAGCAGTGAAACGGAGTATGAGCAGTACGTC.

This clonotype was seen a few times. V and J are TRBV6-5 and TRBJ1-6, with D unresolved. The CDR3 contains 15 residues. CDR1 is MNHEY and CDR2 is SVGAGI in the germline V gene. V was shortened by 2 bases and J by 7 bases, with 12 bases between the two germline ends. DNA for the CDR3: TGTGCCAGCAGTTACATGTCGAATGGGAATTCACCCCTCCACTTT. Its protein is CASSYMSNGNSPLHF.

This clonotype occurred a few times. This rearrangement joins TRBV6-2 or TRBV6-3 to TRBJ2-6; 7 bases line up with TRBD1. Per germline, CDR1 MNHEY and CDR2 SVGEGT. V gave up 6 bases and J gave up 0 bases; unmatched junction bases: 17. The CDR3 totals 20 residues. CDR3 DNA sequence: TGTGCCAGCAGCCGTAAAGGGACAGCCCTTTACCTCTCTGGGGCCAACGTCCTGACTTTC. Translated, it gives CASSRKGTALYLSGANVLTF.

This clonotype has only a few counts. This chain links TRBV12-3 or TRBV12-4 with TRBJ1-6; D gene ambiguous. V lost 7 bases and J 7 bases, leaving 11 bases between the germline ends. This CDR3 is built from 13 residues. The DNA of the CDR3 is TGTGCCAGCACCATCGACGGAAATTCACCCCTCCACTTT. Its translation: CASTIDGNSPLHF.

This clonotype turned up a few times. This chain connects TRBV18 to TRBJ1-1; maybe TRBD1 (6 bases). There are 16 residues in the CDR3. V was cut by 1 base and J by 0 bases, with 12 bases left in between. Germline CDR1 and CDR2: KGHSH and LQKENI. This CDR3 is CASSPQQGSMNTEAFF. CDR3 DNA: TGTGCCAGCTCACCACAACAGGGAAGCATGAACACTGAAGCTTTCTTT.

In DNA form, the CDR3 reads TGTGCCAGCAGTTCCTCTAGCGTACAGTACTTC. The encoded protein is CASSSSSVQYF. This chain connects TRBV5-4 to TRBJ2-5; a weak D match, TRBD2 (6 bases). This CDR3 is built from 11 residues. CDR1 SGHNT and CDR2 YYREEE come from the germline V gene (reference sequence). V lost 5 bases to trimming and J lost 11 bases, with 13 bases between them.

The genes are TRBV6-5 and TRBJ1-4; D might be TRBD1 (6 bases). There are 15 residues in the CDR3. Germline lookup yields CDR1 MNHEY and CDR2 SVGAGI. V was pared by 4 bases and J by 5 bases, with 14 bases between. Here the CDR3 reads CASSSTRGGNEKLFF. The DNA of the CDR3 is TGTGCCAGCAGTTCAACAAGGGGGGGGAATGAAAAACTGTTTTTT.

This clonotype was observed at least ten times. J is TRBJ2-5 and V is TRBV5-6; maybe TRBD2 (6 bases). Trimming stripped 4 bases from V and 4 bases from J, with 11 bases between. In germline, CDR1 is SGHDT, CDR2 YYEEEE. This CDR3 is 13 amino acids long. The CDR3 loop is CASSQNSGETQYF. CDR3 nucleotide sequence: TGTGCCAGCAGCCAGAATAGCGGAGAGACCCAGTACTTC. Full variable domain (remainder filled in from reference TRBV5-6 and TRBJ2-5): DAGVTQSPTHLIKTRGQQVTLRCSPKSGHDTVSWYQQALGQGPQFIFQYYEEEERQRGNFPDRFSGHQFPNYSSELNVNALLLGDSALYLCASSQNSGETQYFGPGTRLLVL.

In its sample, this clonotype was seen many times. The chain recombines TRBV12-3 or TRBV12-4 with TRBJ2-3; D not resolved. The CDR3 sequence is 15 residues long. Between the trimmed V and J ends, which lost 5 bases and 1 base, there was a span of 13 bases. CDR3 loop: CASSPPRRRTDTQYF. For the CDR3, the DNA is TGTGCCAGCAGTCCCCCGAGGCGGCGCACAGATACGCAGTATTTT.

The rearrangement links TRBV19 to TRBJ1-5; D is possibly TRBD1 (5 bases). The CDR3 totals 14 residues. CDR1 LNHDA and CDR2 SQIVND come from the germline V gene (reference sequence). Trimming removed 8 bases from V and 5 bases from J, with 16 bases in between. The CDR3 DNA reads TGTGCCAGTCGTTCATCCGGGGGGTATCAGCCCCAGCATTTT. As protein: CASRSSGGYQPQHF. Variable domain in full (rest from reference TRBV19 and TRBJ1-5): DGGITQSPKYLFRKEGQNVTLSCEQNLNHDAMYWYRQDPGQGLRLIYYSQIVNDFQKGDIAEGYSVSREKKESFPLTVTSAQKNPTAFYLCASRSSGGYQPQHFGDGTRLSIL.

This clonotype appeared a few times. CDR3 in amino acids: CASSLDRSHEQYF. The DNA of the CDR3 is TGCGCCAGCAGCTTGGACAGGTCCCACGAGCAGTACTTC. This sequence joins TRBV5-1 and TRBJ2-7, with D maybe TRBD1 (5 bases). The germline V and J ends were trimmed by 0 bases and 5 bases, with 9 bases remaining between them. The CDR3 consists of 13 residues. Germline CDR1 SGHRS, CDR2 YFSETQ.

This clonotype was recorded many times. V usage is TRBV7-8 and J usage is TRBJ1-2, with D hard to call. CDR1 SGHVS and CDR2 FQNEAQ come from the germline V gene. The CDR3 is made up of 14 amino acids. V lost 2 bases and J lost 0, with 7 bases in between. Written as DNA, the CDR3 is TGTGCCAGCAGCTTACAAGGCTCTAACTATGGCTACACCTTC. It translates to CASSLQGSNYGYTF.

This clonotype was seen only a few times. The CDR3 reads CASLRAGGPLFF. The CDR3 nucleotides read TGTGCCAGCCTTAGAGCGGGGGGCCCCCTGTTCTTC. The chain joins TRBV28 to TRBJ2-1; TRBD2 aligns across 9 bases. The V and J ends lost 8 bases and 15 bases, in that order; junction bases with no gene match: 11. Germline CDR1 is MDHEN and CDR2 is SYDVKM. The CDR3 runs 12 residues.

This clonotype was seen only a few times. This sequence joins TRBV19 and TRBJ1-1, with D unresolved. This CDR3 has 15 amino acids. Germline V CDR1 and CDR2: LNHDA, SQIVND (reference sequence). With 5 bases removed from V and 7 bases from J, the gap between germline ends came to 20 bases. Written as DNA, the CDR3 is TGTGCCAGTAGTTCTCATGAGACGTCAGTCAGTGAAGCTTTCTTT. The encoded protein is CASSSHETSVSEAFF.

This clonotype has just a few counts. Here the CDR3 reads CASSPTSGGISYEQYF. As DNA, the CDR3 is TGTGCCAGCTCACCGACTAGCGGGGGTATCTCCTACGAGCAGTACTTC. The chain links TRBV18 to TRBJ2-7; 12 bases match TRBD2. Germline-derived CDR1 and CDR2 are KGHSH and LQKENI. V trimming: 3 bases; J trimming: 0 bases; junction bases outside the gene matches: 3. The CDR3 totals 16 residues. Variable domain in full (rest from reference TRBV18 and TRBJ2-7): NAGVMQNPRHLVRRRGQEARLRCSPMKGHSHVYWYRQLPEEGLKFMVYLQKENIIDESGMPKERFSAEFPKEGPSILRIQQVVRGDSAAYFCASSPTSGGISYEQYFGPGTRLTVT.

The DNA of the CDR3 is TGTGCCAGTAGTATGCGACAGGGCGTTGAAGCTTTCTTT. Encoded protein: CASSMRQGVEAFF. The chain is built from TRBV19 and TRBJ1-1, with 7 bases aligning to TRBD1. Germline CDR1 reads LNHDA; CDR2 reads SQIVND (reference sequence). The V and J ends lost 3 bases and 7 bases, in that order; junction bases with no gene match: 5. This CDR3 spans 13 amino acids.

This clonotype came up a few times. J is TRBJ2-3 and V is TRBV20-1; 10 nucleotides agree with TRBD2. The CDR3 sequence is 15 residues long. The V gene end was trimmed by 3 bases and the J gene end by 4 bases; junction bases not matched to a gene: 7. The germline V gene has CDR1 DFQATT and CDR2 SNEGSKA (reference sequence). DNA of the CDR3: TGCAGTGCTAGCAGCGGGGGGGCCGAACCAGATACGCAGTATTTT. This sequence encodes CSASSGGAEPDTQYF.

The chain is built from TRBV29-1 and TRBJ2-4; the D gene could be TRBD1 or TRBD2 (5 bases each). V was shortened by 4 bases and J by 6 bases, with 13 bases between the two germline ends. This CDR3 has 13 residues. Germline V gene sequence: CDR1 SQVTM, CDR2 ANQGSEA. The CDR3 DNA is TGCAGCGTTGGGTCGAGGGGCGGAAACATTCAGTACTTC. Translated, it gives CSVGSRGGNIQYF.

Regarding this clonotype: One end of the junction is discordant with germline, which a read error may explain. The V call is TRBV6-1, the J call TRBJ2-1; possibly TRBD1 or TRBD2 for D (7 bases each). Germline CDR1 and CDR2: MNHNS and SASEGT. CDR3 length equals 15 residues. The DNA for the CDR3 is TGTGCCAGCAGTGAACTAGCAGGGGGGGCCGGGCAACGGGTCTTC. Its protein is CASSELAGGAGQRVF.

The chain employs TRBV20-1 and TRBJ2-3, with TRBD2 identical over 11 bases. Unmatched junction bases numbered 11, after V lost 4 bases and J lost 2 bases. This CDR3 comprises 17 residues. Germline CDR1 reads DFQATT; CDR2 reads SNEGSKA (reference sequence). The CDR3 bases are TGCAGTGCTAACGACCCCGGGACTAGCGGACCCACAGATACGCAGTATTTT. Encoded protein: CSANDPGTSGPTDTQYF.

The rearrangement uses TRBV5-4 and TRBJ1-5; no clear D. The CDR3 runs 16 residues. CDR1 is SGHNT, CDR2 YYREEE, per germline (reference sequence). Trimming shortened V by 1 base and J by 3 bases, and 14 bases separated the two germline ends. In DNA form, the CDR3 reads TGTGCCAGCAGCTTGAGCCGGATTATAGCCAATCAGCCCCAGCATTTT. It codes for CASSLSRIIANQPQHF.

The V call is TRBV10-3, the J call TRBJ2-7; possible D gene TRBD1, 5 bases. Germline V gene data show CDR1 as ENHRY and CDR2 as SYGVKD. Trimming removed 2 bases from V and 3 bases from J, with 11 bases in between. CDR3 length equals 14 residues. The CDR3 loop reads CAISEGVQGYEQYF. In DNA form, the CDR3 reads TGTGCCATCAGTGAGGGGGTGCAGGGCTACGAGCAGTACTTC.

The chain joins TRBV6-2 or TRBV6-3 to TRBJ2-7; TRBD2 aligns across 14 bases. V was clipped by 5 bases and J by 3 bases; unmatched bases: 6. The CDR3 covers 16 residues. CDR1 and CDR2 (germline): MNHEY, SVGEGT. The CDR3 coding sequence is TGTGCCAGCAGTGGACTAGCGGGGGGCCCCTACTACGAGCAGTACGTC. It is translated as CASSGLAGGPYYEQYV.

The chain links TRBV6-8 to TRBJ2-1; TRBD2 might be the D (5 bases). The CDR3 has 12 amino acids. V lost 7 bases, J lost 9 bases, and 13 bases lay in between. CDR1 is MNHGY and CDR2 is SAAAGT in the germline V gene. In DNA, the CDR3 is TGTGCCAGCACGACTAAGTGGAGTGAGCAGTTCTTC. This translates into CASTTKWSEQFF.

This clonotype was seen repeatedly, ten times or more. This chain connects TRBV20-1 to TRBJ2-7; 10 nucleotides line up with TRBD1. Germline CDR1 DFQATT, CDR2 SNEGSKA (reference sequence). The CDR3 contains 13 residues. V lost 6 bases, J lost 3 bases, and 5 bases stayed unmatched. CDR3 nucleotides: TGCAGTGCCCCGACAGGGGGCCTCTACGAGCAGTACTTC. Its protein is CSAPTGGLYEQYF.

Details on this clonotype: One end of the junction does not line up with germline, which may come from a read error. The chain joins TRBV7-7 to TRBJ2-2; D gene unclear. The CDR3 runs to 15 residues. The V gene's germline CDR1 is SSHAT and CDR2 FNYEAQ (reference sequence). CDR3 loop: CASSLDSARTGELFF. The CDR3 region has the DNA TGTGCTAGCAGCTTAGACTCAGCCCGCACCGGGGAGCTGTTTTTT.

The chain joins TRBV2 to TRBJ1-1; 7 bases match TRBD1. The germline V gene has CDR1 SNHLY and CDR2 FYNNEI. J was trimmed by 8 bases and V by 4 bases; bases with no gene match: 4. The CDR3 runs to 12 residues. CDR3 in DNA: TGTGCCAGCAGTGGACAGGGACCAGAAGCTTTCTTT. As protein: CASSGQGPEAFF.